This TCR beta chain originates from a study of human thymus T cells. V gave up 2 bases and J gave up 3 bases, with 11 bases separating them. From germline, CDR1 is MNHEY and CDR2 SMNVEV (reference sequence). CDR3 length: 14 amino acids. Libraries were prepared by immunoSEQ multiplex PCR; TCRdb keeps only in-frame clonotypes and omits some of them. Of more than 50,000 clones in the sample, about 93% were seen once. This TCR came from a boy under three years old with a congenital heart defect but otherwise immunologically healthy. V gene TRBV27 combines with J gene TRBJ2-7; D is perhaps TRBD2 (6 bases). Sequences were obtained from blood. In DNA form, the CDR3 reads TGTGCCAGCAGTTTAGCGGAGGGAATCTACGAGCAGTACTTC. It translates to CASSLAEGIYEQYF.